The rows below give T cell receptor beta chains drawn from one sample of a study of blood T cell repertoires in COVID-19. TCRdb's copy holds only in-frame clones and misses some; the assay was immunoSEQ multiplex PCR. The profile shows about 150,000 clones, more than 80% of them singletons. The sequencing input was peripheral blood. Receptors were obtained from a man in his 70s with acute or convalescent COVID-19. Each CDR3 is given with its conserved first and last residue. Fields, in order: V gene, CDR3 length, D gene, clone size, J gene, CDR3 DNA, CDR3 protein. The D gene is left open where the match is weak. Size tells how often a clone was seen (once, few, many) or the class of an expanded clone, and some rows leave it out.

V gene: TRBV18; CDR3 length: 16; D gene: TRBD2; clone size: -; J gene: TRBJ2-3; CDR3 DNA: TGTGCCAGCTCACCATTACTAGCGGGGAGCACAGATACGCAGTATTTT; CDR3 protein: CASSPLLAGSTDTQYF
V gene: TRBV7-2; CDR3 length: 18; D gene: -; clone size: -; J gene: TRBJ2-7; CDR3 DNA: TGTGCCAGCAGCTTAGCGTCGTTGGGGGCGAAGGGCTCCTACGAGCAGTACTTC; CDR3 protein: CASSLASLGAKGSYEQYF
V gene: TRBV3-1/TRBV3-2; CDR3 length: 12; D gene: -; clone size: -; J gene: TRBJ2-7; CDR3 DNA: TGTGCCAGCAGCCAAGATATCGTAGTGCAGTACTTC; CDR3 protein: CASSQDIVVQYF
V gene: TRBV9; CDR3 length: 17; D gene: TRBD1; clone size: -; J gene: TRBJ1-4; CDR3 DNA: TGTGCCAGCAGCGTAGCGACAGGGGGCGGCGCTAATGAAAAACTGTTTTTT; CDR3 protein: CASSVATGGGANEKLFF
V gene: TRBV18; CDR3 length: 13; D gene: TRBD1; clone size: -; J gene: TRBJ2-1; CDR3 DNA: TGTGCCAGCACCGACAGGGGGCTCAGTGAGCAGTTCTTC; CDR3 protein: CASTDRGLSEQFF
V gene: TRBV5-6; CDR3 length: 14; D gene: TRBD1; clone size: once; J gene: TRBJ1-2; CDR3 DNA: TGTGCCAGCAGCTCAGTTACAGGGGATCGTGGCTACACCTTC; CDR3 protein: CASSSVTGDRGYTF
V gene: TRBV19; CDR3 length: 15; D gene: -; clone size: -; J gene: TRBJ1-4; CDR3 DNA: TGTGCCAGTAGTGTCACAGGAGATGTTGGTGAAAAACTGTTTTTT; CDR3 protein: CASSVTGDVGEKLFF
V gene: TRBV6-6; CDR3 length: 15; D gene: TRBD1; clone size: -; J gene: TRBJ1-5; CDR3 DNA: TGTGCCAGCAGACAACAGGGGACTTTCAATCAGCCCCAGCATTTT; CDR3 protein: CASRQQGTFNQPQHF
V gene: TRBV28; CDR3 length: 14; D gene: TRBD1; clone size: -; J gene: TRBJ2-7; CDR3 DNA: TGTGCCAGCAGCCTCGGACAGGGGGCCTACGAGCAGTACTTC; CDR3 protein: CASSLGQGAYEQYF
V gene: TRBV4-1; CDR3 length: 14; D gene: -; clone size: -; J gene: TRBJ2-5; CDR3 DNA: TGCGCCAGCAGCCAAGTTGGACAACAAGAGACCCAGTACTTC; CDR3 protein: CASSQVGQQETQYF
V gene: TRBV6-5; CDR3 length: 12; D gene: -; clone size: -; J gene: TRBJ2-1; CDR3 DNA: TGTGCCAGCAGTTATACTAGGAATGAGCAGTTCTTC; CDR3 protein: CASSYTRNEQFF
V gene: TRBV6-2/TRBV6-3; CDR3 length: 17; D gene: TRBD1; clone size: -; J gene: TRBJ2-6; CDR3 DNA: TGTGCCAGCAGCACGGACAGGGATCCCTCTGGGGCCAACGTCCTGACTTTC; CDR3 protein: CASSTDRDPSGANVLTF
V gene: TRBV5-5; CDR3 length: 15; D gene: -; clone size: once; J gene: TRBJ2-7; CDR3 DNA: TGTGCCAGCAGCTTGTACTTGGGAACAGGTGACGAGCAGTACTTC; CDR3 protein: CASSLYLGTGDEQYF
V gene: TRBV10-3; CDR3 length: 14; D gene: -; clone size: -; J gene: TRBJ2-1; CDR3 DNA: TGTGCCATCAGACCGGGACTCCTAAGCAATGAGCAGTTCTTC; CDR3 protein: CAIRPGLLSNEQFF
V gene: TRBV5-1; CDR3 length: 12; D gene: -; clone size: -; J gene: TRBJ2-7; CDR3 DNA: TGCGCCAGCAGCCTGGGCCGGTACGAGCAGTACTTC; CDR3 protein: CASSLGRYEQYF
V gene: TRBV3-1/TRBV3-2; CDR3 length: 15; D gene: -; clone size: -; J gene: TRBJ1-5; CDR3 DNA: TGTGCCAGCAGCCAAGGGGCAGGGGCTGGCCAGCCCCAGCATTTT; CDR3 protein: CASSQGAGAGQPQHF
V gene: TRBV19; CDR3 length: 14; D gene: TRBD1; clone size: -; J gene: TRBJ1-2; CDR3 DNA: TGTGCCAGTAGTCGGGACAGCGCGAACTATGGCTACACCTTC; CDR3 protein: CASSRDSANYGYTF
V gene: TRBV3-1/TRBV3-2; CDR3 length: 14; D gene: -; clone size: -; J gene: TRBJ2-1; CDR3 DNA: TGTGCCAGCAGCCACGCTCAAAGGGGGTTTGAGCAGTTCTTC; CDR3 protein: CASSHAQRGFEQFF
V gene: TRBV19; CDR3 length: 13; D gene: TRBD1; clone size: -; J gene: TRBJ2-5; CDR3 DNA: TGTGCCAGTATCCCTACAGGGGGCGAGACCCAGTACTTC; CDR3 protein: CASIPTGGETQYF
V gene: TRBV15; CDR3 length: 14; D gene: TRBD1; clone size: -; J gene: TRBJ2-2; CDR3 DNA: TGTGCCACCAGCAGGGGACAGGGGACCGGGGAGCTGTTTTTT; CDR3 protein: CATSRGQGTGELFF
V gene: TRBV2; CDR3 length: 16; D gene: TRBD1; clone size: -; J gene: TRBJ1-4; CDR3 DNA: TGTGCCAGCACCAGGGACAGGGGTGCGACTAATGAAAAACTGTTTTTT; CDR3 protein: CASTRDRGATNEKLFF
V gene: TRBV21-1; CDR3 length: 19; D gene: -; clone size: -; J gene: TRBJ2-3; CDR3 DNA: TGTGCCAGCAGGGAGGGACAGGGGGCTTTGTTCGTATGGACAGATACGCAGTATTTT; CDR3 protein: CASREGQGALFVWTDTQYF
V gene: TRBV28; CDR3 length: 15; D gene: -; clone size: few; J gene: TRBJ1-5; CDR3 DNA: TGTGCCAGCAGTGATTTTGGGGGAGCGGGTCAGCCCCAGCATTTT; CDR3 protein: CASSDFGGAGQPQHF
V gene: TRBV21-1; CDR3 length: 17; D gene: -; clone size: -; J gene: TRBJ2-5; CDR3 DNA: TGTGCCAGCACCATAGACAGGGAGTCCCCTCCAAAAGAGACCCAGTACTTC; CDR3 protein: CASTIDRESPPKETQYF
V gene: TRBV5-1; CDR3 length: 17; D gene: TRBD1; clone size: -; J gene: TRBJ1-4; CDR3 DNA: TGCGCCAGCAGCTCGACAGGGGCCTCTCCGATAGGGGAAAAACTGTTTTTT; CDR3 protein: CASSSTGASPIGEKLFF
V gene: TRBV28; CDR3 length: 14; D gene: -; clone size: -; J gene: TRBJ2-3; CDR3 DNA: TGTGCCAGCAGTTCACCACAGATCAGAGATACGCAGTATTTT; CDR3 protein: CASSSPQIRDTQYF
V gene: TRBV6-7; CDR3 length: 18; D gene: TRBD2; clone size: -; J gene: TRBJ2-2; CDR3 DNA: TGTGCCAGCAGTTACACACCCATAGCGGGGGAATTCACCGGGGAGCTGTTTTTT; CDR3 protein: CASSYTPIAGEFTGELFF
V gene: TRBV4-1; CDR3 length: 14; D gene: -; clone size: -; J gene: TRBJ1-1; CDR3 DNA: TGCGCCAGCAGCCAAGGAACCGTCGGGACTGAAGCTTTCTTT; CDR3 protein: CASSQGTVGTEAFF
V gene: TRBV5-1; CDR3 length: 13; D gene: -; clone size: -; J gene: TRBJ1-3; CDR3 DNA: TGCGCCAGCAGCATCGGACAGGGAAACACCATATATTTT; CDR3 protein: CASSIGQGNTIYF
V gene: TRBV3-1/TRBV3-2; CDR3 length: 14; D gene: -; clone size: -; J gene: TRBJ1-2; CDR3 DNA: TGTGCCAGCAGTTTCATAGACAGAAACTATGGCTACACCTTC; CDR3 protein: CASSFIDRNYGYTF
V gene: TRBV28; CDR3 length: 14; D gene: -; clone size: -; J gene: TRBJ1-2; CDR3 DNA: TGTGCCAGCAAGCCCGGGACTACCTTCTATGGCTACACCTTC; CDR3 protein: CASKPGTTFYGYTF
V gene: TRBV28; CDR3 length: 12; D gene: -; clone size: -; J gene: TRBJ2-3; CDR3 DNA: TGTGCCAGCTCTTCCCTCACAGATACGCAGTATTTT; CDR3 protein: CASSSLTDTQYF
V gene: TRBV4-1; CDR3 length: 18; D gene: TRBD1; clone size: -; J gene: TRBJ1-2; CDR3 DNA: TGCGCCAGCAGCCAAGACCCCTCCGGGACAGGAGCTAACTATGGCTACACCTTC; CDR3 protein: CASSQDPSGTGANYGYTF
V gene: TRBV28; CDR3 length: 15; D gene: TRBD1; clone size: -; J gene: TRBJ1-4; CDR3 DNA: TGTGCCAGCAGTGGGGGGGGACAGGGACAAGAAAAACTGTTTTTT; CDR3 protein: CASSGGGQGQEKLFF
V gene: TRBV11-2; CDR3 length: 15; D gene: -; clone size: many; J gene: TRBJ1-3; CDR3 DNA: TGTGCCAGCATTGGACTGCGGGGCTCTGGAAACACCATATATTTT; CDR3 protein: CASIGLRGSGNTIYF
V gene: TRBV13; CDR3 length: 16; D gene: TRBD2; clone size: -; J gene: TRBJ2-2; CDR3 DNA: TGTGCCAGCAGTCATAGACTAGCAGACCACACCGGGGAGCTGTTTTTT; CDR3 protein: CASSHRLADHTGELFF
V gene: TRBV18; CDR3 length: 15; D gene: -; clone size: -; J gene: TRBJ1-1; CDR3 DNA: TGTGCCAGCTCACAACAACAGGGAAGGAGTACTGAAGCTTTCTTT; CDR3 protein: CASSQQQGRSTEAFF
V gene: TRBV30; CDR3 length: 14; D gene: TRBD1; clone size: -; J gene: TRBJ1-5; CDR3 DNA: TGTGCCTGGGGTACCGGGACAGGAACTCAGCCCCAGCATTTT; CDR3 protein: CAWGTGTGTQPQHF
V gene: TRBV28; CDR3 length: 14; D gene: -; clone size: -; J gene: TRBJ1-5; CDR3 DNA: TGTGCCAGCAGTGCGGGGCATAGCAATCAGCCCCAGCATTTT; CDR3 protein: CASSAGHSNQPQHF
V gene: TRBV5-1; CDR3 length: 15; D gene: -; clone size: -; J gene: TRBJ1-2; CDR3 DNA: TGCGCCAGCAGCTTGGCCCCCGGGACAAACTATGGCTACACCTTC; CDR3 protein: CASSLAPGTNYGYTF
V gene: TRBV6-1; CDR3 length: 16; D gene: -; clone size: -; J gene: TRBJ2-1; CDR3 DNA: TGTGCCAGCAGTGATCGGAGGGCAGGGAGAGATCATGAGCAGTTCTTC; CDR3 protein: CASSDRRAGRDHEQFF
V gene: TRBV5-1; CDR3 length: 18; D gene: -; clone size: -; J gene: TRBJ1-1; CDR3 DNA: TGCGCCAGCAGCCTTGGGGGGGAGACCTTGTATGTGAACACTGAAGCTTTCTTT; CDR3 protein: CASSLGGETLYVNTEAFF
V gene: TRBV7-8; CDR3 length: 16; D gene: TRBD2; clone size: few; J gene: TRBJ2-1; CDR3 DNA: TGTGCCAGCAGCTTGGGACTAGCGAACTCCTACAATGAGCAGTTCTTC; CDR3 protein: CASSLGLANSYNEQFF
V gene: TRBV18; CDR3 length: 15; D gene: TRBD1; clone size: -; J gene: TRBJ1-6; CDR3 DNA: TGTGCCAGCTCACCACGACAGGGTGAGAATTCACCCCTCCACTTT; CDR3 protein: CASSPRQGENSPLHF
V gene: TRBV27; CDR3 length: 13; D gene: -; clone size: -; J gene: TRBJ1-5; CDR3 DNA: TGTGCCAGCAGTTTCAGGGGAGCGGAGCCCCAGCATTTT; CDR3 protein: CASSFRGAEPQHF
V gene: TRBV28; CDR3 length: 16; D gene: TRBD2; clone size: -; J gene: TRBJ2-7; CDR3 DNA: TGTGCCACCATCCCAGGGGGAACTAGCGGGTTCTACGAGCAGTACTTC; CDR3 protein: CATIPGGTSGFYEQYF
V gene: TRBV18; CDR3 length: 14; D gene: TRBD1; clone size: -; J gene: TRBJ2-5; CDR3 DNA: TGTGCCAGCTCACCGGGACAGGGGGCAGAGACCCAGTACTTC; CDR3 protein: CASSPGQGAETQYF
V gene: TRBV10-3; CDR3 length: 16; D gene: -; clone size: -; J gene: TRBJ1-3; CDR3 DNA: TGTGCCATCAGTGAGCATAGCCGTAGCTCTGGAAACACCATATATTTT; CDR3 protein: CAISEHSRSSGNTIYF